This T cell receptor (beta chain) was profiled in a study of blood T cells in healthy people across ages. Drawing of peripheral blood yielded roughly 9.8 milliliters from each donor. A second PCR of 7 to 11 cycles used a sample-barcoded 5' primer and a J-beta primer mix. From the 5' RACE reads, TCRdb called clonotypes with MiXCR, one entry per CDR3 protein. The profile shows some 1,800,000 distinct CDR3 sequences, about 39% of them singletons. CDR3 length: 12 residues. V lost 5 bases, J lost 3 bases, and 7 bases lay in between. Per germline, CDR1 SEHNR and CDR2 FQNEAQ (reference sequence). Overall study findings and caveats: Diversity of TCR beta correlated strongly with naive T cell percentage. Changes in expanded clonotypes were possibly confounded, as the CMV status of donors was unknown.

Notes on this clonotype: The antigen is undetermined.

The V call is TRBV7-9, the J call TRBJ1-1, with D unresolved. Sequenced input: blood. The clonotype was recovered from a human donor in good health. Written as DNA, the CDR3 is TGTGCCAGCAGCCCCCCGGACACTGAAGCTTTCTTT. Encoded protein: CASSPPDTEAFF.